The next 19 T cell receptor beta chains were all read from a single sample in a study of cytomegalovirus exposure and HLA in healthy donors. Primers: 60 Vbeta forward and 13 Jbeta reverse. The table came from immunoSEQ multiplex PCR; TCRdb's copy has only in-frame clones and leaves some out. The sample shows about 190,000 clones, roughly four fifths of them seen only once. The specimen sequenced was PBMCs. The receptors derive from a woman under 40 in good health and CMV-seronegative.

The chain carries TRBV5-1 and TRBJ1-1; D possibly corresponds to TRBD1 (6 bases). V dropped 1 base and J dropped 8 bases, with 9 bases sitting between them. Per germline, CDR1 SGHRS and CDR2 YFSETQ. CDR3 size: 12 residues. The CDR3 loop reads CASSLTGQEAFF. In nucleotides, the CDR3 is TGCGCCAGCAGCTTGACAGGACAGGAAGCTTTCTTT. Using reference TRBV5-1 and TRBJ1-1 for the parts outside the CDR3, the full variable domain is KAGVTQTPRYLIKTRGQQVTLSCSPISGHRSVSWYQQTPGQGLQFLFEYFSETQRNKGNFPGRFSGRQFSNSRSEMNVSTLELGDSALYLCASSLTGQEAFFGQGTRLTVV.

CDR3 sequence: CASAVGLGTDTQYF. The CDR3 DNA is TGTGCCAGCGCAGTAGGACTAGGCACAGATACGCAGTATTTT. The chain carries TRBV6-5 and TRBJ2-3; the match to TRBD2 covers 7 bases. Trimming took 8 bases from V and 1 from J; bases not matched to a gene: 6. CDR1 MNHEY and CDR2 SVGAGI come from the germline V gene. The CDR3 is made up of 14 amino acids.

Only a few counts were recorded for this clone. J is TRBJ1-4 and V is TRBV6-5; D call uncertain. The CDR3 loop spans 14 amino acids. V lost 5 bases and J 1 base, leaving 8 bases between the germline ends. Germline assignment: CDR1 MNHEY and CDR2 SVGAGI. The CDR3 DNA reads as TGTGCCAGCAGTCGACACAGAACTAATGAAAAACTGTTTTTT. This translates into CASSRHRTNEKLFF.

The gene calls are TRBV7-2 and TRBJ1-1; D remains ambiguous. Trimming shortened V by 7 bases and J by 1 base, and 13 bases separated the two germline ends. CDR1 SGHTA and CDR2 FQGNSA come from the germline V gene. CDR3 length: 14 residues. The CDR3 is CASTHGLRNTEAFF. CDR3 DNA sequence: TGTGCCAGCACCCATGGTTTGAGGAACACTGAAGCTTTCTTT. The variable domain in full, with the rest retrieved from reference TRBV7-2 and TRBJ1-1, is GAGVSQSPSNKVTEKGKDVELRCDPISGHTALYWYRQSLGQGLEFLIYFQGNSAPDKSGLPSDRFSAERTGGSVSTLTIQRTQQEDSAVYLCASTHGLRNTEAFFGQGTRLTVV.

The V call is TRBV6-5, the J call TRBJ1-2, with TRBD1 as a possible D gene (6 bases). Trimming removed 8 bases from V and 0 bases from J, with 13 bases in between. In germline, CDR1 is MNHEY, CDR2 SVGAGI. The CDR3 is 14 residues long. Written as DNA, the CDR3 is TGTGCCAGCCGCAGGGACACTTCTAACTATGGCTACACCTTC. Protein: CASRRDTSNYGYTF.

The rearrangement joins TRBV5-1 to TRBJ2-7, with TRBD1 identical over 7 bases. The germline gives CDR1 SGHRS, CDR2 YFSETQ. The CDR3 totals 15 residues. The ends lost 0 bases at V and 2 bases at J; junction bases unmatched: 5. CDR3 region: CASSLVPGGAYEQYF. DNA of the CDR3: TGCGCCAGCAGCTTGGTACCAGGGGGAGCCTACGAGCAGTACTTC. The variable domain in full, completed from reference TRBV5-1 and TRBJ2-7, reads KAGVTQTPRYLIKTRGQQVTLSCSPISGHRSVSWYQQTPGQGLQFLFEYFSETQRNKGNFPGRFSGRQFSNSRSEMNVSTLELGDSALYLCASSLVPGGAYEQYFGPGTRLTVT.

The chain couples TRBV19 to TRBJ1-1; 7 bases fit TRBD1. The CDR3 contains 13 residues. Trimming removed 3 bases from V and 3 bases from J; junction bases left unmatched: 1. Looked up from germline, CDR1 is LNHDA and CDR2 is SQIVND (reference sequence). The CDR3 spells CASSIDRDTEAFF. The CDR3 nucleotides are TGTGCCAGTAGTATCGACAGGGACACTGAAGCTTTCTTT.

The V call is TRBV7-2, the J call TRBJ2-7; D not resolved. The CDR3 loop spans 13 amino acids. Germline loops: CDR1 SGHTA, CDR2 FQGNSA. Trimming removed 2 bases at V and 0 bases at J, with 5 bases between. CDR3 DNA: TGTGCCAGCAGCTTATCTCCCTCCTACGAGCAGTACTTC. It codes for CASSLSPSYEQYF.

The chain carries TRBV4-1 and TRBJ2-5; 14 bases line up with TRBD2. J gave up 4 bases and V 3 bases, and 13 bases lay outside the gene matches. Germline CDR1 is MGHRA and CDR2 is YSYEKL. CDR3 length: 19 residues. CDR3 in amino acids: CASSHPGLAGGPRRETQYF. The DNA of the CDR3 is TGCGCCAGCAGCCATCCCGGACTAGCGGGGGGTCCCAGGAGAGAGACCCAGTACTTC.

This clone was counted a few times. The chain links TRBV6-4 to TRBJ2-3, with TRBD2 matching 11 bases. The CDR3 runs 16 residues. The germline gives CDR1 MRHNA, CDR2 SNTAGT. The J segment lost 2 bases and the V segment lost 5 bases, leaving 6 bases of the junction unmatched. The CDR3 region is CASSLIAGGPTDTQYF. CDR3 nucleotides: TGTGCCAGCAGTTTAATAGCGGGAGGGCCCACAGATACGCAGTATTTT.

The CDR3 nucleotides read TGCGCCAGCAGCTTGGCCTCCGGGGGAGGATTATCCGGGGAGCTGTTTTTT. Translation gives CASSLASGGGLSGELFF. The chain uses TRBV5-1 and TRBJ2-2; D might be TRBD2 (6 bases). The CDR3 has 17 residues. CDR1 is SGHRS and CDR2 is YFSETQ in the germline V gene. V was clipped by 0 bases and J by 6 bases, with 18 bases between them.

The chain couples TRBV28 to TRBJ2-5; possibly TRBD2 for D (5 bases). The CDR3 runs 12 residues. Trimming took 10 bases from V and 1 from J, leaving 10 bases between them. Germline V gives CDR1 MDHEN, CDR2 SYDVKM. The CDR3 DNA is TGTGCCACCATCGGGGTCCAAGAGACCCAGTACTTC. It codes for CATIGVQETQYF.

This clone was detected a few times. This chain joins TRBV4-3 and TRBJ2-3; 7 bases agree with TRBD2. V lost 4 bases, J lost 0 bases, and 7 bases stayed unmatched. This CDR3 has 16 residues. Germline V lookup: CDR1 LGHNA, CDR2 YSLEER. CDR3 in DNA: TGCGCCAGCAGCCTCTTCGGTAGCGGGAGCACAGATACGCAGTATTTT. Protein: CASSLFGSGSTDTQYF.

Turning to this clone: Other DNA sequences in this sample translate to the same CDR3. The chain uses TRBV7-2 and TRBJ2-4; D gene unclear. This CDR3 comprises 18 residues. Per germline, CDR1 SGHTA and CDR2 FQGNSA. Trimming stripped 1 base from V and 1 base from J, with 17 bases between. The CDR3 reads CASSLVSFAGVAKNIQYF. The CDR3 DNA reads TGTGCCAGCAGCTTAGTTTCTTTTGCAGGCGTGGCCAAAAACATTCAGTACTTC.

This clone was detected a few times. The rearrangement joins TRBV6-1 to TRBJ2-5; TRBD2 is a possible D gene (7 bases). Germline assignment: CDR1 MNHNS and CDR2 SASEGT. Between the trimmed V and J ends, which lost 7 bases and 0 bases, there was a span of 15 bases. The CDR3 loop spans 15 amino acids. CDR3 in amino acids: CASMLGGQYQETQYF. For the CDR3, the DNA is TGTGCCAGCATGCTGGGGGGGCAATACCAAGAGACCCAGTACTTC.

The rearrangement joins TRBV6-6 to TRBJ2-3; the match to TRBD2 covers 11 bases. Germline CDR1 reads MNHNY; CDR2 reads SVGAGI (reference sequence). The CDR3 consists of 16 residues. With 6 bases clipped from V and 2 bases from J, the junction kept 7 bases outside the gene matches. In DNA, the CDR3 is TGTGCCAGCAGCCTAACTAGCGGGAGTCACACAGATACGCAGTATTTT. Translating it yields CASSLTSGSHTDTQYF.

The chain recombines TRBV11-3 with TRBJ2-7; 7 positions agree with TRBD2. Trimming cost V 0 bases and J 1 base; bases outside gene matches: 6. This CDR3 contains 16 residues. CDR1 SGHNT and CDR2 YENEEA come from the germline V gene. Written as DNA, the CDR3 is TGTGCCAGCAGCTTAGATTCCAGCGGGACTTCCTACGAGCAGTACTTC. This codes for CASSLDSSGTSYEQYF.

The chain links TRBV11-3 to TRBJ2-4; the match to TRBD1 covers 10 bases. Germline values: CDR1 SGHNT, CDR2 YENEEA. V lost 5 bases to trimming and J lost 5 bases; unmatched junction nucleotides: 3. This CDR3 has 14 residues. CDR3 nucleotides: TGTGCCAGCAGCAAAGGACAGGGGGAAAACATTCAGTACTTC. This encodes CASSKGQGENIQYF.

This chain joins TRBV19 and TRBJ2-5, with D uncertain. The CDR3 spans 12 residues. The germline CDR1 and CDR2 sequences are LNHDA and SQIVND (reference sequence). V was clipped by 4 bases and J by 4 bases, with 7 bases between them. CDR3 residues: CASSTGAETQYF. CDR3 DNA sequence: TGTGCCAGTAGTACAGGCGCAGAGACCCAGTACTTC.